The sequence of this T cell receptor (beta chain) was determined in a study of T-cell memory formation after mild COVID-19. This clonotype was detected only a few times. This CDR3 comprises 17 residues. CDR1 is SGHAT and CDR2 is FQNNGV in the germline V gene. V was pared by 5 bases and J by 1 base, with 17 bases between. Each CDR3 protein is one row after TCRdb ran MiXCR on the 5' RACE reads. The sample shows about 340,000 distinct CDR3 sequences, more than 15% of them seen only once. The receptor's source is a man between 18 and 29 years old who had mild COVID-19 (a few samples of this study predate the infection). Cell type and time point are not known. Material: PBMCs or a T cell subset sorted from them (not recorded which). The rearrangement uses TRBV11-2 and TRBJ2-2; D gene uncertain. DNA of the CDR3: TGTGCCAGCAGCCCCACCTTGGTCGGGTGGAACACCGGGGAGCTGTTTTTT. Its translation: CASSPTLVGWNTGELFF.